Detailed here is one T cell receptor (beta chain). The specificity of this receptor is unknown. There are no base qualities to consult, and no much larger clone falls within one base. TCRbeta CDR3 regions were amplified from genomic DNA using the immunoSEQ Assay, a bias-controlled multiplex PCR. Per the source publication's procedure: Within the assay, amplification of reference gene primers was used to estimate how many nucleated cells each sample contained. To quantify the absolute abundance of each unique TCRbeta CDR3 rearrangement, sequence reads were collapsed and filtered. For each sample, productive Simpson clonality was calculated as the square root of Simpson's diversity index over productive rearrangements. This immuneACCESS table, as held by TCRdb, lists in-frame sequences with V and J called but not all clones. Of the missing ones, under half trace to an unresolved V gene in checked studies; the others have no known cause. V and J calls and clone size are those listed in that table; D and trimming were worked out from the DNA. Here the sample has 52,000 or so clones; approximately 85% occur a single time. In total, the top ten clones hold about 13% of the sample.

The collaborating institutions used their own protocols to collect whole blood in K2EDTA tubes. For TCRbeta analysis, collaborator samples were shipped as frozen whole blood, as isolated PBMCs, or as DNA extracted from either sample type. The data were taken from a study of blood T cell repertoires in COVID-19 (dated by TCRdb to about 2020). Study-wide context: Samples from collaborators originated in the United States, Italy and Spain and spanned both the acute and convalescent phases of COVID-19. A de-identified subject ID, COVID-19 status, age in years and sex were almost always included in the sample metadata. HLA class I and class II types, where available, came from metadata supplied by the sample provider rather than from assay-based typing. The material from the prospective study consisted of cDNA or gDNA derived from T cells, B-cell-depleted T cells, or PBMCs. Samples were obtained from the ongoing ImmuneRACE study (first 160 participants) and from about 1,300 subjects provided by 6 global collaborators. Deeply sampled blood TCRbeta repertoires from subjects exposed to, actively infected with, or recovered from COVID-19 were included in the dataset. A freely available public database, intended as a resource for researchers studying the immune response to SARS-CoV-2, is where the repertoires were released. The paper's findings and limits, for the study overall: Clinical and demographic metadata were provided uncurated, with the amount varying by source and participant.

V sheds 4 bases and J sheds 7 bases, leaving 21 bases between their ends. The CDR3 spans 15 residues, from the cysteine through the phenylalanine. Only CDR3 DNA remains: 45 bases, in frame from the first base. Reading the germline V gene gives CDR1 SGHRS and CDR2 YFSETQ. This TCR was recovered from a human donor in a cohort sampled during active COVID-19. What was sequenced was peripheral blood. The sequence is built from TRBV5-1 and TRBJ2-7; possibly the D gene is TRBD1, per 6 matching bases. Here the CDR3 is given as CASSPRTQGVGEQYF. The nucleotide sequence is TGCGCCAGCAGCCCACGGACACAGGGCGTGGGGGAGCAGTACTTC.